This T cell receptor (beta chain) stems from a study of identical twins. Worth noting for this clonotype: The target antigen is unknown.

TCRdb used MiXCR to reprocess the 5' RACE reads, holding one entry per CDR3 protein. The sample includes 700,000 to 950,000 distinct CDR3 sequences, roughly 12% seen only once; the top ten take around 1.5%. Between the trimmed V and J ends, which lost 0 bases and 4 bases, there was a span of 13 bases. The CDR3 has 15 amino acids. In germline, CDR1 is SGHRS, CDR2 YFSETQ. The study, taken as a whole, reports: Researchers reported excess low generation probability among twin-shared out-of-frame alpha sequences. Zero-insertion analyses could be partly confounded by invariant MAIT and iNKT cells. In cord blood, abundant beta clonotypes had fewer insertions; memory showed no trend.

These data also formed part of another study, on yellow fever vaccine responses in identical twins.

The origin of this receptor is a woman aged 18-35 years in good health. Sequencing was carried out using PBMCs. The genes are TRBV5-1 and TRBJ1-2, with D tentatively TRBD1 (5 bases). This chain's CDR3 is CASSLGKTDGYGYTF. CDR3 bases: TGCGCCAGCAGCTTGGGAAAGACAGACGGCTATGGCTACACCTTC.